What follows describes a single T cell receptor (beta chain). The antigen remains undetermined. This record comes from a study of cytomegalovirus exposure and HLA in healthy donors. Study-wide context: Around 89 million unique TCRs from HLA-typed donors made up an early data release. The Caucasian-associated ancestry cluster held roughly 84% of around 380 genotyped donors.

Overall study results and limits: Prior analysis indicated that the majority of TCR beta V segments exhibited productivity approximately 90% or approximately 30% of the time. Association of a missense DCLRE1C variant with TCR beta V- and J-gene trimming was reported in a later analysis.

The primer mix had 60 Vbeta and 13 Jbeta primers. Produced via immunoSEQ multiplex PCR; TCRdb's table is partial and in-frame only. The profile shows fewer than 80,000 clones, about three quarters of them singletons. Germline CDR1 MDHEN, CDR2 SYDVKM. The CDR3 covers 19 residues. Unmatched junction bases numbered 19, after V lost 3 bases and J lost 6 bases. The origin of this receptor is a man aged 45-65 years in good health and CMV-seropositive. This chain links TRBV28 with TRBJ2-5, with 10 nucleotides matching TRBD2. The specimen was PBMCs. CDR3: CASSFSTRGLAGAFKTQYF. CDR3 coding DNA: TGTGCCAGCAGTTTTTCTACGCGGGGGCTAGCGGGAGCGTTCAAGACCCAGTACTTC.